This TCR beta chain stems from a study of technical replicates of blood from several donors. This CDR3 has 17 residues. V lost 0 bases to trimming and J lost 4 bases; unmatched junction nucleotides: 11. Germline CDR1 reads SGHRS; CDR2 reads YFSETQ. Profiling relied on immunoSEQ multiplex PCR, and the TCRdb table lists in-frame clones only, not all of them. Of approximately 52,000 clones in the sample, roughly nine tenths were seen once. The sample taken for sequencing was PBMCs. This sequence originates from a human donor in good health. Some clones in this sample may be carry-over from other donors' samples. The chain recombines TRBV5-1 with TRBJ2-7; 9 bases fit TRBD1. The CDR3 sequence is CASSLASGTGRYYEQYF. CDR3 nucleotides: TGCGCCAGCAGCTTGGCTTCTGGGACAGGGAGGTATTACGAGCAGTACTTC. Together with reference TRBV5-1 and TRBJ2-7, the CDR3 gives the full variable domain: KAGVTQTPRYLIKTRGQQVTLSCSPISGHRSVSWYQQTPGQGLQFLFEYFSETQRNKGNFPGRFSGRQFSNSRSEMNVSTLELGDSALYLCASSLASGTGRYYEQYFGPGTRLTVT.